A single T cell receptor (beta chain) is shown here with its context. This record comes from a study of blood T cell repertoires in COVID-19. The wider study: Material from acute and convalescent COVID-19 was sourced from the United States, Italy and Spain. PBMCs, B-cell-depleted T cells, or T cells provided the cDNA or gDNA that made up the material.

V was cut by 0 bases and J by 0 bases, with 6 bases left in between. Per the germline V gene, CDR1 is MNHEY and CDR2 is SVGAGI. The CDR3 runs to 16 residues. In the authors' workflow: Reference gene primer amplification gave estimated nucleated cell counts. The table came from immunoSEQ multiplex PCR; TCRdb's copy has only in-frame clones and leaves some out. V and J calls and clone size are as listed in that table; D and trimming were resolved from the DNA. This table has over 70,000 clones, roughly 84% appearing once. Seattle cases were enrolled at active infection and followed longitudinally. The receptor was isolated from a man aged 30 to 39 with COVID-19, enrolled during active disease. The specimen was peripheral blood. The V and J genes are TRBV6-5 and TRBJ1-6, with unresolved D. CDR3 coding DNA: TGTGCCAGCAGTTACTCTAAGAGCTCCTATAATTCACCCCTCCACTTT. Amino acids: CASSYSKSSYNSPLHF.